These T cell receptor beta chains were read from a single sample in a study of cytomegalovirus exposure and HLA in healthy donors. The protocol was immunoSEQ multiplex PCR, while the TCRdb copy is restricted to in-frame clones and leaves out a portion. This table has approximately 97,000 clones, 65% to 90% appearing once. The sample was PBMCs. The receptors come from a woman in her 70s in good health and CMV-seropositive. Both conserved end residues are part of each CDR3. D genes are given only for firm matches. Size is omitted from some rows. Given values are once, few, many or a class for expanded clones.

v_call: TRBV5-1
j_call: TRBJ2-3
cdr3_length: 15
clone_size: -
d_call: TRBD2
cdr3_nt: TGCGCCAGCAGGGATATACGGGGGGTCACAGATACGCAGTATTTT
cdr3_aa: CASRDIRGVTDTQYF

v_call: TRBV7-3
j_call: TRBJ2-1
cdr3_length: 15
clone_size: once
d_call: -
cdr3_nt: TGTGCCAGCAGTCGCGACAGGAAGACCTACAATGAGCAGTTCTTC
cdr3_aa: CASSRDRKTYNEQFF

v_call: TRBV18
j_call: TRBJ2-2
cdr3_length: 14
clone_size: few
d_call: -
cdr3_nt: TGTGCCAGCTCACCAGGGAGGAACACCGGGGAGCTGTTTTTT
cdr3_aa: CASSPGRNTGELFF

v_call: TRBV7-9
j_call: TRBJ2-2
cdr3_length: 16
clone_size: -
d_call: TRBD1
cdr3_nt: TGTGCCAGCAGCGGCAGCCGGGACAGGGGTACCGGGGAGCTGTTTTTT
cdr3_aa: CASSGSRDRGTGELFF

v_call: TRBV7-9
j_call: TRBJ1-2
cdr3_length: 14
clone_size: few
d_call: -
cdr3_nt: TGTGCCAGCAGCTTAGTTTCGCAGGGGTCAGGCTACACCTTC
cdr3_aa: CASSLVSQGSGYTF

v_call: TRBV7-9
j_call: TRBJ1-2
cdr3_length: 14
clone_size: -
d_call: -
cdr3_nt: TGTGCCAGCAGCTCGACAGGACTTAACTATGGCTACACCTTC
cdr3_aa: CASSSTGLNYGYTF

v_call: TRBV15
j_call: TRBJ2-1
cdr3_length: 19
clone_size: -
d_call: TRBD2
cdr3_nt: TGTGCCACCAGCAGGAGTGGCGCTAGCGGGAGGCCCGCCTACAATGAGCAGTTCTTC
cdr3_aa: CATSRSGASGRPAYNEQFF

v_call: TRBV28
j_call: TRBJ2-7
cdr3_length: 15
clone_size: -
d_call: TRBD2
cdr3_nt: TGTGCCAGCAGTTTGGGGGCTAGCGGGAGGTACGAGCAGTACTTC
cdr3_aa: CASSLGASGRYEQYF

v_call: TRBV6-4
j_call: TRBJ2-6
cdr3_length: 14
clone_size: -
d_call: -
cdr3_nt: TGTGCCAGCAGTGGGCCGCCGGGGGCCAACGTCCTGACTTTC
cdr3_aa: CASSGPPGANVLTF

v_call: TRBV27
j_call: TRBJ2-4
cdr3_length: 16
clone_size: -
d_call: TRBD2
cdr3_nt: TGTGCCAGCAAAAAAATTAGCGGGATGGCCAAAAACATTCAGTACTTC
cdr3_aa: CASKKISGMAKNIQYF

v_call: TRBV9
j_call: TRBJ2-1
cdr3_length: 13
clone_size: -
d_call: -
cdr3_nt: TGTGCCAGCAGCGTTATCGATAGTCCTGAGCAGTTCTTC
cdr3_aa: CASSVIDSPEQFF

v_call: TRBV30
j_call: TRBJ2-5
cdr3_length: 13
clone_size: few
d_call: TRBD1
cdr3_nt: TGTGCCTGGACCCAGACAGGGGGTGAGACCCAGTACTTC
cdr3_aa: CAWTQTGGETQYF

v_call: TRBV10-3
j_call: TRBJ2-3
cdr3_length: 14
clone_size: -
d_call: TRBD2
cdr3_nt: TGTGCCACACGACTAGCGGGAGTTATAGATACGCAGTATTTT
cdr3_aa: CATRLAGVIDTQYF

v_call: TRBV19
j_call: TRBJ2-4
cdr3_length: 14
clone_size: -
d_call: TRBD1
cdr3_nt: TGTGCCAGTAGTATAACAGGACAGGGAAACATTCAGTACTTC
cdr3_aa: CASSITGQGNIQYF

v_call: TRBV7-2
j_call: TRBJ2-1
cdr3_length: 15
clone_size: -
d_call: -
cdr3_nt: TGTGCCAGCTCCGGATCTCGCAGGGTTGGCAATGAGCAGTTCTTC
cdr3_aa: CASSGSRRVGNEQFF

v_call: TRBV4-3
j_call: TRBJ2-7
cdr3_length: 15
clone_size: -
d_call: -
cdr3_nt: TGCGCCAGCAGCCAAGTTATGGACAAAAACTACGAGCAGTACTTC
cdr3_aa: CASSQVMDKNYEQYF

v_call: TRBV11-3
j_call: TRBJ2-1
cdr3_length: 15
clone_size: -
d_call: -
cdr3_nt: TGTGCCAGCAGCCGGGCGCTAGCGTTAAGCAATGAGCAGTTCTTC
cdr3_aa: CASSRALALSNEQFF

v_call: TRBV27
j_call: TRBJ2-4
cdr3_length: 16
clone_size: -
d_call: -
cdr3_nt: TGTGCCAGCAGTCCACTCCCCCTGGACTACGTCAACATTCAGTACTTC
cdr3_aa: CASSPLPLDYVNIQYF

v_call: TRBV2
j_call: TRBJ1-5
cdr3_length: 15
clone_size: -
d_call: TRBD1
cdr3_nt: TGTGCCAGCAGCCTACGAGGGCAGGGGGATCAGCCCCAGCATTTT
cdr3_aa: CASSLRGQGDQPQHF

v_call: TRBV11-3
j_call: TRBJ2-7
cdr3_length: 18
clone_size: -
d_call: -
cdr3_nt: TGTGCCAGCAGCTTAGTGCGAAACGTCCGGACACGGTCCTACGAGCAGTACTTC
cdr3_aa: CASSLVRNVRTRSYEQYF

v_call: TRBV5-6
j_call: TRBJ2-7
cdr3_length: 11
clone_size: few
d_call: -
cdr3_nt: TGTGCCAGCAGCTTGGAAGGACAGAGGTACTTC
cdr3_aa: CASSLEGQRYF

v_call: TRBV5-1
j_call: TRBJ2-1
cdr3_length: 14
clone_size: -
d_call: TRBD2
cdr3_nt: TGCGCCAGCAGTGGGCTAGCGGGAGTGGATGAGCAGTTCTTC
cdr3_aa: CASSGLAGVDEQFF

v_call: TRBV19
j_call: TRBJ2-1
cdr3_length: 16
clone_size: -
d_call: -
cdr3_nt: TGTGCCAGTAGTATTACGTACCCGAGCTCCTACAATGAGCAGTTCTTC
cdr3_aa: CASSITYPSSYNEQFF

v_call: TRBV5-4
j_call: TRBJ1-2
cdr3_length: 14
clone_size: -
d_call: TRBD1
cdr3_nt: TGTGCCAGCAGCGAACTCCGGGACAGGGAAGGCTACACCTTC
cdr3_aa: CASSELRDREGYTF

v_call: TRBV28
j_call: TRBJ2-7
cdr3_length: 13
clone_size: -
d_call: -
cdr3_nt: TGTGCCAGCAGTCTACTACAGGGAAACGAGCAGTACTTC
cdr3_aa: CASSLLQGNEQYF

v_call: TRBV6-7
j_call: TRBJ2-7
cdr3_length: 15
clone_size: once
d_call: -
cdr3_nt: TGTGCCAGCAGTCGCACCAGGGGAACCGGCTACGAGCAGTACTTC
cdr3_aa: CASSRTRGTGYEQYF

v_call: TRBV19
j_call: TRBJ2-7
cdr3_length: 13
clone_size: once
d_call: TRBD1
cdr3_nt: TGTGCCAGTAGATATGACGACAGGGGCGAGCAGTACTTC
cdr3_aa: CASRYDDRGEQYF

v_call: TRBV5-1
j_call: TRBJ2-5
cdr3_length: 14
clone_size: -
d_call: TRBD1
cdr3_nt: TGCGCCAGCAGCTTAGGGACAGTACAAGAGACCCAGTACTTC
cdr3_aa: CASSLGTVQETQYF

v_call: TRBV5-1
j_call: TRBJ2-7
cdr3_length: 14
clone_size: few
d_call: -
cdr3_nt: TGCGCCAGCAGCTTGGAGGGGGTTACCTACGAGCAGTACTTC
cdr3_aa: CASSLEGVTYEQYF

v_call: TRBV28
j_call: TRBJ2-1
cdr3_length: 13
clone_size: few
d_call: TRBD2
cdr3_nt: TGTGCCAGCACGGGGCTAGCGGGCGATGAGCAGTTCTTC
cdr3_aa: CASTGLAGDEQFF

v_call: TRBV27
j_call: TRBJ2-7
cdr3_length: 17
clone_size: -
d_call: TRBD2
cdr3_nt: TGTGCCAGCAGTTTAAGGGTAGCGGGAGGGCGGACCTACGAGCAGTACTTC
cdr3_aa: CASSLRVAGGRTYEQYF

v_call: TRBV5-6
j_call: TRBJ2-1
cdr3_length: 16
clone_size: once
d_call: TRBD2
cdr3_nt: TGTGCCAGCAGCCGCGCGACTAGCGGGAGGGGCGGTGAGCAGTTCTTC
cdr3_aa: CASSRATSGRGGEQFF

v_call: TRBV7-9
j_call: TRBJ1-2
cdr3_length: 17
clone_size: -
d_call: -
cdr3_nt: TGTGCCAGCAGCCTCGGTGCTGATTCACAGGGAGACTATGGCTACACCTTC
cdr3_aa: CASSLGADSQGDYGYTF

v_call: TRBV2
j_call: TRBJ1-6
cdr3_length: 16
clone_size: once
d_call: TRBD1
cdr3_nt: TGTGCCAGCAGTGCGACAGGGAACTATAATTTGGCTCCCCTCCACTTT
cdr3_aa: CASSATGNYNLAPLHF

v_call: TRBV28
j_call: TRBJ2-6
cdr3_length: 18
clone_size: -
d_call: -
cdr3_nt: TGTGCCAGCAGTTTTTCGGGGGGCTTGAGCTCTGGGGCCAACGTCCTGACTTTC
cdr3_aa: CASSFSGGLSSGANVLTF

v_call: TRBV4-3
j_call: TRBJ2-5
cdr3_length: 16
clone_size: -
d_call: -
cdr3_nt: TGCGCCAGCAGCCAGTGGGGGGAGGGGGATAGGAAGACCCAGTACTTC
cdr3_aa: CASSQWGEGDRKTQYF

v_call: TRBV5-1
j_call: TRBJ1-2
cdr3_length: 13
clone_size: -
d_call: -
cdr3_nt: TGCGCCAGCAGCTTTGACAGCAACTATGGCTACACCTTC
cdr3_aa: CASSFDSNYGYTF

v_call: TRBV5-1
j_call: TRBJ1-1
cdr3_length: 15
clone_size: few
d_call: -
cdr3_nt: TGCGCCAGCAGCTCGGGGGGAGTGAGGGGCACTGAAGCTTTCTTT
cdr3_aa: CASSSGGVRGTEAFF

v_call: TRBV16
j_call: TRBJ1-1
cdr3_length: 15
clone_size: -
d_call: TRBD1
cdr3_nt: TGTGCCAGCAGCCAATCGAGAGGGACAGGAGCTGAAGCTTTCTTT
cdr3_aa: CASSQSRGTGAEAFF

v_call: TRBV14
j_call: TRBJ2-1
cdr3_length: 15
clone_size: -
d_call: -
cdr3_nt: TGTGCCAGCAGCCTCCGACAAGGCCCAGGCAATGAGCAGTTCTTC
cdr3_aa: CASSLRQGPGNEQFF

v_call: TRBV7-6
j_call: TRBJ2-5
cdr3_length: 11
clone_size: -
d_call: -
cdr3_nt: TGTGCCAGCAGCTTTAGCGAGACCCAGTACTTC
cdr3_aa: CASSFSETQYF

v_call: TRBV28
j_call: TRBJ1-4
cdr3_length: 14
clone_size: -
d_call: -
cdr3_nt: TGTGCCAGCAGACCAGGGGAAGCTAATGAAAAACTGTTTTTT
cdr3_aa: CASRPGEANEKLFF

v_call: TRBV30
j_call: TRBJ1-2
cdr3_length: 14
clone_size: -
d_call: -
cdr3_nt: TGTGCCTGGAGTGTAACGGGGTTATACTATGGCTACACCTTC
cdr3_aa: CAWSVTGLYYGYTF

v_call: TRBV5-4
j_call: TRBJ1-2
cdr3_length: 14
clone_size: -
d_call: TRBD1
cdr3_nt: TGTGCCAGCAGCCCCGGACAGGGGAGCTATGGCTACACCTTC
cdr3_aa: CASSPGQGSYGYTF

v_call: TRBV29-1
j_call: TRBJ1-2
cdr3_length: 15
clone_size: -
d_call: TRBD1
cdr3_nt: TGCAGCGTCACCGGGACAGGGGGCGCGTTGGTCGGCTACACCTTC
cdr3_aa: CSVTGTGGALVGYTF

v_call: TRBV7-2
j_call: TRBJ2-7
cdr3_length: 13
clone_size: -
d_call: -
cdr3_nt: TGTGCCACCGCGGAGCGGAGGGACTACGAGCAGTACTTC
cdr3_aa: CATAERRDYEQYF

v_call: TRBV7-9
j_call: TRBJ1-2
cdr3_length: 12
clone_size: -
d_call: -
cdr3_nt: TGTTCCAGCAGCTTTAGAGGATATGGCTACACCTTC
cdr3_aa: CSSSFRGYGYTF

v_call: TRBV19
j_call: TRBJ2-1
cdr3_length: 14
clone_size: -
d_call: TRBD2
cdr3_nt: TGTGCCAGTAGCACAAGCGGGAGTGGGAATGAGCAGTTCTTC
cdr3_aa: CASSTSGSGNEQFF

v_call: TRBV20-1
j_call: TRBJ2-1
cdr3_length: 11
clone_size: -
d_call: TRBD2
cdr3_nt: TGCAGTGCTGCTAGCGGGAATGAGCAGTTCTTC
cdr3_aa: CSAASGNEQFF

v_call: TRBV6-5
j_call: TRBJ1-1
cdr3_length: 13
clone_size: -
d_call: -
cdr3_nt: TGTGCCAGCAAGAGGGATATTAACACTGAAGCTTTCTTT
cdr3_aa: CASKRDINTEAFF

v_call: TRBV18
j_call: TRBJ2-7
cdr3_length: 15
clone_size: -
d_call: TRBD2
cdr3_nt: TGTGCCAGCTCAACCGGGAGCAGCGGGAGGGGCGAGCAGTACTTC
cdr3_aa: CASSTGSSGRGEQYF

v_call: TRBV28
j_call: TRBJ2-7
cdr3_length: 18
clone_size: -
d_call: TRBD2
cdr3_nt: TGTGCCAGCAGTTCCCCGTTAGGTCTAGCGGGAGGAACCTACGAGCAGTACTTC
cdr3_aa: CASSSPLGLAGGTYEQYF

v_call: TRBV11-2
j_call: TRBJ2-7
cdr3_length: 13
clone_size: -
d_call: -
cdr3_nt: TGTGCCAGCAGCTGGGGCCAGTCCTACGAGCAGTACTTC
cdr3_aa: CASSWGQSYEQYF

v_call: TRBV5-6
j_call: TRBJ1-2
cdr3_length: 16
clone_size: once
d_call: -
cdr3_nt: TGTGCCAGCAGCTTGGTAGGGCAGGGGAACACCTATGGCTACACCTTC
cdr3_aa: CASSLVGQGNTYGYTF